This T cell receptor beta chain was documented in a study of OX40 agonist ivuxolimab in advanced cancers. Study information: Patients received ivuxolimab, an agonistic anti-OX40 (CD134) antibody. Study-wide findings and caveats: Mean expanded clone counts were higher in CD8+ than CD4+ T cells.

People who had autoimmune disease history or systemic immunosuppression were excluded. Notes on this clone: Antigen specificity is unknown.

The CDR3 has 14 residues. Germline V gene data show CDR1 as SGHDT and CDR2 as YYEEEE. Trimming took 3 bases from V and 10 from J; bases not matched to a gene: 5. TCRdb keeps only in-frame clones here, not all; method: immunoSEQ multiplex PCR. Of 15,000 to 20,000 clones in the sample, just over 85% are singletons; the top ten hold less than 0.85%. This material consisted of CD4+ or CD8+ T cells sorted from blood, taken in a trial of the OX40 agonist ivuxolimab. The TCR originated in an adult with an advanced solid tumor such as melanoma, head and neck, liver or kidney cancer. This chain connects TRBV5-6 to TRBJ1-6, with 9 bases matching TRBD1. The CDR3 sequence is CASSYRDRVSPLHF. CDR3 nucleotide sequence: TGTGCCAGCAGCTACCGGGACAGGGTCTCACCCCTCCACTTT.